These 29 T cell receptor beta chains came from one sample sequenced in a study of shared clonotypes between healthy human individuals. CD45RO negativity and positive selection for CCR7 defined naive CD8 cells, a population that excluded terminally differentiated effector memory CD45RA+ cells. Method: immunoSEQ multiplex PCR; TCRdb's copy keeps in-frame clones and lacks some. The repertoire has fewer than 1 million clones, about 97% of them found once; the top ten carry under 0.25%. The material sequenced was naive CD8+ T cells sorted from blood. All receptors come from a man aged 25-40 years in good health.

The chain carries TRBV10-3 and TRBJ2-3, with TRBD1 matching 7 bases. Germline-derived CDR1 and CDR2 are ENHRY and SYGVKD. CDR3 size: 15 residues. J was trimmed by 3 bases and V by 8 bases; bases with no gene match: 11. The CDR3 DNA follows: TGTGCCATCCATGAAAGACAGGGACGGACAGATACGCAGTATTTT. As protein: CAIHERQGRTDTQYF.

V is TRBV6-1 and J is TRBJ2-3; TRBD2 aligns across 13 bases. The CDR3 is 15 amino acids. V was clipped by 4 bases and J by 4 bases; unmatched bases: 2. The germline V gene encodes CDR1 MNHNS and CDR2 SASEGT. CDR3 loop: CASSGLAGGPDTQYF. As DNA, the CDR3 is TGTGCCAGCAGTGGACTAGCGGGAGGCCCAGATACGCAGTATTTT.

V is TRBV11-2 and J is TRBJ2-7; a possible D gene is TRBD1 (6 bases). The CDR3 loop spans 14 amino acids. V dropped 1 base and J dropped 2 bases, with 9 bases sitting between them. The germline V gene encodes CDR1 SGHAT and CDR2 FQNNGV. The CDR3 bases are TGTGCCAGCAGCTTAGGGACAGTTACCTACGAGCAGTACTTC. Translation gives CASSLGTVTYEQYF. The variable domain in full, completed from reference TRBV11-2 and TRBJ2-7, reads EAGVAQSPRYKIIEKRQSVAFWCNPISGHATLYWYQQILGQGPKLLIQFQNNGVVDDSQLPKDRFSAERLKGVDSTLKIQPAKLEDSAVYLCASSLGTVTYEQYFGPGTRLTVT.

The chain combines TRBV7-6 with TRBJ2-1; D is unclear. Germline assignment: CDR1 SGHVS and CDR2 FNYEAQ. Trimming cost V 1 base and J 6 bases, with 19 bases left between them. The CDR3 covers 17 residues. CDR3 region: CASSLGIENGPANEQFF. The DNA of the CDR3 is TGTGCCAGCAGCTTAGGTATAGAGAATGGGCCGGCCAATGAGCAGTTCTTC.

The chain uses TRBV6-4 and TRBJ1-2; D uncertain. The CDR3 consists of 16 residues. V was shortened by 0 bases and J by 9 bases, with 20 bases between the two germline ends. Per germline, CDR1 MRHNA and CDR2 SNTAGT. The CDR3 region has the DNA TGTGCCAGCAGTGACTCGAGCAGGACCCCGCTAAGAAGCTACACCTTC. It encodes CASSDSSRTPLRSYTF.

This chain connects TRBV7-3 to TRBJ2-1; no firm D call. The V and J ends lost 5 bases and 10 bases respectively, with 12 bases between them. Germline-derived CDR1 and CDR2 are SGHTA and FQGTGA. The CDR3 extends over 12 amino acids. In nucleotides, the CDR3 is TGTGCCAGCAGCCCGACGGGCAACGAGCAGTTCTTC. Translated, it gives CASSPTGNEQFF.

This chain joins TRBV2 and TRBJ2-1; 7 bases are a match to TRBD1. The V and J ends lost 11 bases and 7 bases, in that order; junction bases with no gene match: 14. The CDR3 spans 14 residues. The germline gives CDR1 SNHLY, CDR2 FYNNEI. CDR3 sequence: CAPRVRTGENEQFF. DNA of the CDR3: TGTGCCCCCAGGGTCCGCACAGGGGAAAATGAGCAGTTCTTC.

The chain has TRBV30 and TRBJ2-2; 11 nucleotides match TRBD1. Germline V CDR1 and CDR2: GTSNPN, SVGIG (reference sequence). This CDR3 has 15 amino acids. Trimming took 3 bases from V and 4 from J; bases not matched to a gene: 4. The CDR3 DNA is TGTGCCTGGAGCGGGGACAGGGGGTTCACCGGGGAGCTGTTTTTT. Translated, it gives CAWSGDRGFTGELFF.

This sequence joins TRBV11-2 and TRBJ2-5, with TRBD1 matching over 11 bases. The CDR3 is 16 amino acids. V was pared by 6 bases and J by 5 bases, with 11 bases of the junction left unmatched. Germline CDR1 SGHAT, CDR2 FQNNGV. The CDR3 DNA is TGTGCCAGCAGTTACATCCCGGGACAGGGGGTTGAGACCCAGTACTTC. This codes for CASSYIPGQGVETQYF. The whole variable domain, filled in from reference TRBV11-2 and TRBJ2-5, reads EAGVAQSPRYKIIEKRQSVAFWCNPISGHATLYWYQQILGQGPKLLIQFQNNGVVDDSQLPKDRFSAERLKGVDSTLKIQPAKLEDSAVYLCASSYIPGQGVETQYFGPGTRLLVL.

This rearrangement joins TRBV19 to TRBJ2-7, with a tentative D call TRBD1 (6 bases). V was cut by 6 bases and J by 1 base, with 10 bases left in between. The germline gives CDR1 LNHDA, CDR2 SQIVND (reference sequence). This CDR3 has 13 amino acids. CDR3 nucleotide sequence: TGTGCCAGTAGACACAGGGATTCCTACGAGCAGTACTTC. Protein: CASRHRDSYEQYF. Drawing the rest from reference TRBV19 and TRBJ2-7, the complete variable domain is DGGITQSPKYLFRKEGQNVTLSCEQNLNHDAMYWYRQDPGQGLRLIYYSQIVNDFQKGDIAEGYSVSREKKESFPLTVTSAQKNPTAFYLCASRHRDSYEQYFGPGTRLTVT.

This sequence joins TRBV7-3 and TRBJ2-7; tentative D call: TRBD2 (5 bases). CDR3 length: 14 amino acids. Trimming took 0 bases from V and 1 from J, leaving 7 bases between them. Germline V CDR1 and CDR2: SGHTA, FQGTGA. In DNA, the CDR3 is TGTGCCAGCAGCTTAACCGGGGATTCCTACGAGCAGTACTTC. Its translation: CASSLTGDSYEQYF.

The V gene is TRBV29-1, the J gene TRBJ2-1; 9 positions match TRBD2. This CDR3 region has 17 residues. The germline gives CDR1 SQVTM, CDR2 ANQGSEA. V lost 1 base, J lost 12 bases, and 19 bases stayed unmatched. This chain's CDR3 is CSVEVAGGPPGRMRQFF. Written as DNA, the CDR3 is TGCAGCGTTGAAGTGGCGGGAGGGCCGCCAGGGAGAATGAGGCAGTTCTTC.

A single count supports this clone. This chain uses TRBV29-1 with TRBJ2-5, with TRBD2 matching 12 bases. Germline V gives CDR1 SQVTM, CDR2 ANQGSEA. This CDR3 has 15 residues. The trim removed 3 bases at V and 5 bases at J, leaving 7 bases unmatched. The CDR3 bases are TGCAGCGTTGAGCTAGCGGGAGGGCCGGATGAGACCCAGTACTTC. It encodes CSVELAGGPDETQYF.

The V and J genes are TRBV27 and TRBJ2-2; D is possibly TRBD2 (6 bases). The V end lost 10 bases, the J end lost 6 bases, and 15 bases lay between the germline ends. Germline lookup yields CDR1 MNHEY and CDR2 SMNVEV (reference sequence). The CDR3 runs 13 residues. The CDR3 loop is CATGGRSPGELFF. The CDR3 region has the DNA TGTGCCACCGGGGGAAGGAGTCCCGGGGAGCTGTTTTTT.

V and J are TRBV27 and TRBJ1-4; unclear D gene. CDR1 MNHEY and CDR2 SMNVEV come from the germline V gene (reference sequence). Deletions cut 0 bases from V and 7 bases from J, with 15 bases between. This CDR3 has 16 amino acids. For the CDR3, the DNA is TGTGCCAGCAGTTTATCGCTCACAGCAAGCGGTGAAAAACTGTTTTTT. Its translation: CASSLSLTASGEKLFF.

The rearrangement links TRBV11-3 to TRBJ2-1, with 9 bases that match TRBD2. Germline V gives CDR1 SGHNT, CDR2 YENEEA. This CDR3 region has 16 residues. The V segment lost 5 bases and the J segment 2 bases; nucleotides outside the gene matches: 7. The CDR3: CASSPRGGGTYNEQFF. CDR3 coding DNA: TGTGCCAGCAGCCCGCGGGGGGGCGGGACCTACAATGAGCAGTTCTTC.

V usage is TRBV15 and J usage is TRBJ2-7, with TRBD2 identical over 12 bases. This CDR3 has 15 amino acids. CDR1 is LNHNV and CDR2 is YYDKDF in the germline V gene (reference sequence). Unmatched junction bases numbered 5, after V lost 3 bases and J lost 5 bases. The CDR3 region has the DNA TGTGCCACCAGCAGGCGCCTAGCGGGAGGGGACGAGCAGTACTTC. It specifies CATSRRLAGGDEQYF.

The gene calls are TRBV6-5 and TRBJ2-3; 10 bases map to TRBD2. The trim removed 6 bases at V and 5 bases at J, leaving 8 bases unmatched. The CDR3 covers 15 residues. Germline V CDR1 and CDR2: MNHEY, SVGAGI. The CDR3 coding sequence is TGTGCCAGCAGGGCTAGCGGGAGTGGCGTAGATACGCAGTATTTT. Its translation is CASRASGSGVDTQYF.

This chain uses TRBV9 with TRBJ2-7, with 7 nucleotides matching TRBD2. Looked up from germline, CDR1 is SGDLS and CDR2 is YYNGEE. The V and J ends lost 3 bases and 3 bases, in that order; junction bases with no gene match: 9. This CDR3 contains 15 residues. The CDR3 here is CASSALAAGDYEQYF. The CDR3 nucleotides read TGTGCCAGCAGCGCTCTAGCGGCAGGAGACTACGAGCAGTACTTC.

With regard to this clone: Distinct nucleotide sequences in the sample also encode this CDR3. The chain joins TRBV27 to TRBJ1-5, with D hard to call. Between the trimmed V and J ends, which lost 5 bases and 2 bases, there was a span of 10 bases. The germline gives CDR1 MNHEY, CDR2 SMNVEV (reference sequence). This CDR3 is 14 amino acids long. For the CDR3, the DNA is TGTGCCAGCAGTAGAGGAGGCGGCAATCAGCCCCAGCATTTT. It codes for CASSRGGGNQPQHF.

The chain is built from TRBV28 and TRBJ2-2, with a weak D call TRBD2 (5 bases). The length of the CDR3 is 16 residues. Looked up from germline, CDR1 is MDHEN and CDR2 is SYDVKM. Deletions cut 4 bases from V and 4 bases from J, with 16 bases between. Written as DNA, the CDR3 is TGTGCCAGCAGTTCCTTACGTGATCGGGGCACCGGGGAGCTGTTTTTT. Translating gives CASSSLRDRGTGELFF.

The V call is TRBV29-1, the J call TRBJ2-2; TRBD1 matches at 11 bases. V was clipped by 3 bases and J by 3 bases; unmatched bases: 9. This CDR3 has 17 residues. The germline V gene encodes CDR1 SQVTM and CDR2 ANQGSEA. The CDR3 loop reads CSVESGGQGAYTGELFF. The CDR3, as DNA: TGCAGCGTTGAGTCAGGCGGACAGGGGGCATACACCGGGGAGCTGTTTTTT.

This clone has just one count. The chain employs TRBV5-5 and TRBJ2-7; 7 nucleotides agree with TRBD2. V lost 4 bases to trimming and J lost 1 base; unmatched junction nucleotides: 11. There are 16 residues in the CDR3. Germline CDR1 and CDR2: SGHKS and YYEKEE (reference sequence). The CDR3 DNA sequence: TGTGCCAGCAGCCCCAGTCGGGGGGACTCGTCCTACGAGCAGTACTTC. Amino acids: CASSPSRGDSSYEQYF.

The chain couples TRBV4-1 to TRBJ2-7; no firm D call. Trimming pared 2 bases from V and 7 bases from J, leaving 18 bases between. The CDR3 runs to 15 residues. The germline V gene has CDR1 MGHRA and CDR2 YSYEKL. In nucleotides, the CDR3 is TGCGCCAGCAGCCAAAACCCCCCATATGTGGGGGAGCAGTACTTC. This gives the protein CASSQNPPYVGEQYF.

The V call is TRBV7-2, the J call TRBJ1-2; unclear D gene. V lost 1 base to trimming and J lost 4 bases, with 10 bases between them. Per the germline V gene, CDR1 is SGHTA and CDR2 is FQGNSA. CDR3 length: 14 amino acids. CDR3 in DNA: TGTGCCAGCAGCTTAGAGCCCAGGCCCTATGGCTACACCTTC. It is translated as CASSLEPRPYGYTF.

To note about this clone: A junction boundary mismatches the germline segment, possibly from a read error. The V gene is TRBV27, the J gene TRBJ2-1, with TRBD2 matching 11 bases. Germline CDR1 reads MNHEY; CDR2 reads SMNVEV (reference sequence). This CDR3 is 15 amino acids long. The CDR3: CANSHGTSGHNEQFF. For the CDR3, the DNA is TGTGCCAACAGTCACGGGACTAGCGGCCACAATGAGCAGTTCTTC.

The gene calls are TRBV4-1 and TRBJ2-5, with 9 nucleotides matching TRBD2. Germline CDR1 is MGHRA and CDR2 is YSYEKL. This CDR3 spans 16 amino acids. Losses at the gene ends were 1 base for V and 2 bases for J; bases not matched to a gene: 5. This CDR3 reads CASSQVAGVGQETQYF. The DNA of the CDR3 is TGCGCCAGCAGCCAAGTAGCGGGAGTCGGGCAAGAGACCCAGTACTTC.

The J gene is TRBJ1-5, the V gene TRBV7-9; D is uncertain. The CDR3 has 14 amino acids. Trimming cost V 5 bases and J 3 bases, with 11 bases left between them. Per the germline V gene, CDR1 is SEHNR and CDR2 is FQNEAQ (reference sequence). The CDR3 loop is CASSPPGYNQPQHF. DNA for the CDR3: TGTGCCAGCAGCCCTCCTGGGTACAATCAGCCCCAGCATTTT.

This chain connects TRBV5-5 to TRBJ1-4; D may be TRBD1 (5 bases). The CDR3 spans 15 residues. Germline V gives CDR1 SGHKS, CDR2 YYEKEE (reference sequence). V gave up 1 base and J gave up 3 bases, with 10 bases separating them. CDR3 DNA: TGTGCCAGCAGCTTGTTAGGGGCCTCTAATGAAAAACTGTTTTTT. Translated: CASSLLGASNEKLFF.